This TCR beta chain comes out of a study of cytomegalovirus exposure and HLA in healthy donors. PCR primers comprised 60 Vbeta and 13 Jbeta primers. Sequencing used immunoSEQ multiplex PCR; TCRdb keeps in-frame clones, though not all of them. Of 130,000 or so clones listed, more than 60% are singletons. This clone has a count of ten or more. This CDR3 has 11 amino acids. Germline V CDR1 and CDR2: MNHNS, SASEGT. V lost 4 bases, J lost 8 bases, and 8 bases lay in between. The TCR sequence derives from a female donor in good health and CMV-seronegative. Sequencing was carried out using PBMCs. The V gene is TRBV6-1, the J gene TRBJ1-1, with D tentatively TRBD1 (5 bases). CDR3 sequence (DNA): TGTGCCAGCAGTGCGCGACAGGAAGCTTTCTTT. Protein product: CASSARQEAFF.